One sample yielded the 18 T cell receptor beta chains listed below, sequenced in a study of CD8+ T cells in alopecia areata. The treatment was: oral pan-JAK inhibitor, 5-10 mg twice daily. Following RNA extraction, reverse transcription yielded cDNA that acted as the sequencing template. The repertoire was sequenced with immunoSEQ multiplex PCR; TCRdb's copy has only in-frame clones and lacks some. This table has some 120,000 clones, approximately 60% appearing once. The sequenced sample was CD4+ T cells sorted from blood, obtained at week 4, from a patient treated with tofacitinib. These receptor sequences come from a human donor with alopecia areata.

The DNA of the CDR3 is TGCGCCAGCAGCCAAGATGAAGGGGCCAGCACAGATACGCAGTATTTT. It codes for CASSQDEGASTDTQYF. The chain carries TRBV4-1 and TRBJ2-3, with D possibly matching TRBD1 (5 bases). CDR1 and CDR2 from the germline V gene are MGHRA and YSYEKL. The CDR3 has 16 amino acids. V was clipped by 0 bases and J by 0 bases, with 10 bases between them.

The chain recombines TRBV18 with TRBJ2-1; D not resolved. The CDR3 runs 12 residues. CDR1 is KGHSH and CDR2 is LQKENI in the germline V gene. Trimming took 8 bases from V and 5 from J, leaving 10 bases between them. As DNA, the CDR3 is TGTGCCAGCCAAGACGCAGACAATGAGCAGTTCTTC. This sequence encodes CASQDADNEQFF.

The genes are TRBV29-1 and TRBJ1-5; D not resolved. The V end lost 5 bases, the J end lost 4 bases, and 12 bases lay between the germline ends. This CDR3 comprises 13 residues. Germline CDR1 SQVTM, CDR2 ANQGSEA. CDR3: CSVRTAGNQPQHF. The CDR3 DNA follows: TGCAGCGTTAGGACGGCTGGGAATCAGCCCCAGCATTTT.

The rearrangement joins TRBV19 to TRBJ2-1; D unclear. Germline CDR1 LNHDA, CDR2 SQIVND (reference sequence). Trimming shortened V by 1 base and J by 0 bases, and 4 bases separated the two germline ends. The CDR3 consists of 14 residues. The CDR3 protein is CASSIAGSYNEQFF. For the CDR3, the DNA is TGTGCCAGTAGTATAGCGGGCTCCTACAATGAGCAGTTCTTC.

CDR3: CASSYSRDRLNNEQFF. As DNA, the CDR3 is TGTGCCAGCAGTTACTCAAGGGACAGACTAAACAATGAGCAGTTCTTC. The rearrangement links TRBV6-5 to TRBJ2-1; 7 nucleotides match TRBD1. The CDR3 length is 16 residues. Germline V gene data show CDR1 as MNHEY and CDR2 as SVGAGI. The V segment lost 0 bases and the J segment 5 bases; nucleotides outside the gene matches: 7.

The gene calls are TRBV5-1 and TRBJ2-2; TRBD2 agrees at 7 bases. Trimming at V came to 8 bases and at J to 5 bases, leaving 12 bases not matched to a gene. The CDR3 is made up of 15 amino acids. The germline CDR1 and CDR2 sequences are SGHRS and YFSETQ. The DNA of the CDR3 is TGCGCCAGATGGCTCCTTGGGACTACAACCGGGGAGCTGTTTTTT. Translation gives CARWLLGTTTGELFF.

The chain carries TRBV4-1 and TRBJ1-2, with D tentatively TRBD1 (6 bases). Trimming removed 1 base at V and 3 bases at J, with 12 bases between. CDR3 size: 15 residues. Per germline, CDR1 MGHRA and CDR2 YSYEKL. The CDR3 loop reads CASSQGSGGDYGYTF. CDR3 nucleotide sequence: TGCGCCAGCAGCCAAGGTAGCGGGGGCGACTATGGCTACACCTTC.

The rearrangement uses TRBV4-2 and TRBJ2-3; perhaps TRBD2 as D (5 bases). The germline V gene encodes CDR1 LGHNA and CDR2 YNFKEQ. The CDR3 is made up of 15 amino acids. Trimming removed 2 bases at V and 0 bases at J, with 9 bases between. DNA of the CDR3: TGTGCCAGCAGCCAACTAGCTACTAGCACAGATACGCAGTATTTT. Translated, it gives CASSQLATSTDTQYF.

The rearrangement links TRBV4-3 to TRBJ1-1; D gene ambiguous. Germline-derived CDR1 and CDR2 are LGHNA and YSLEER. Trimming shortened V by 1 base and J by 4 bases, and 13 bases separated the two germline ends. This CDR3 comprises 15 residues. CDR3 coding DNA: TGCGCCAGCAGCCAAGTTTCAGGAGGGCTCACTGAAGCTTTCTTT. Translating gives CASSQVSGGLTEAFF.

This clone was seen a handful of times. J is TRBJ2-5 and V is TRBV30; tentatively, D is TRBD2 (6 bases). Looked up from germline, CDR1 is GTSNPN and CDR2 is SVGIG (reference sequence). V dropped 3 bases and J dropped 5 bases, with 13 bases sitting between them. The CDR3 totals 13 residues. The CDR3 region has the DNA TGTGCCTGGAGCCGGGGTCGGGAGGAGACCCAGTACTTC. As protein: CAWSRGREETQYF.

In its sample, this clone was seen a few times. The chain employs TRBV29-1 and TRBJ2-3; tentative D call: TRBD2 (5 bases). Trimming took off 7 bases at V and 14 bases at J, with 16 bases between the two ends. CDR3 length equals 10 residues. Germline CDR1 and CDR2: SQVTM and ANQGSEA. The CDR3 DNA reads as TGCAGCGCTGGACTTAAACCCCCGTATTTT. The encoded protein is CSAGLKPPYF.

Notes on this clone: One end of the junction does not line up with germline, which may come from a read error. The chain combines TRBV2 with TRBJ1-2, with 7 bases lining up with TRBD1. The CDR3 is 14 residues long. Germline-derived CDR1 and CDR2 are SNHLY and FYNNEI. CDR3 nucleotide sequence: TGTGCCAGCAGAGAAGGGGACAGTGGCTATGGCTACACCTTC. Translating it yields CASREGDSGYGYTF.

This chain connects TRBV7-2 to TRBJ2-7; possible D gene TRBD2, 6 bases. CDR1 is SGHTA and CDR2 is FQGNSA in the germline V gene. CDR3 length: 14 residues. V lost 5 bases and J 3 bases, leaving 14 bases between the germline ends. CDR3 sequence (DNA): TGTGCCAGCAGCACTGTGGGGGGTCTCTACGAGCAGTACTTC. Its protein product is CASSTVGGLYEQYF.

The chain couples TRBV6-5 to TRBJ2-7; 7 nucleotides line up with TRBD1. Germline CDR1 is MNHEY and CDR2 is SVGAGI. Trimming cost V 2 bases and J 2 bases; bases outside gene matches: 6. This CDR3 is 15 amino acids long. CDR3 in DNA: TGTGCCAGCAGTTACGCCGGGACAGAAGCCTACGAGCAGTACTTC. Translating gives CASSYAGTEAYEQYF.

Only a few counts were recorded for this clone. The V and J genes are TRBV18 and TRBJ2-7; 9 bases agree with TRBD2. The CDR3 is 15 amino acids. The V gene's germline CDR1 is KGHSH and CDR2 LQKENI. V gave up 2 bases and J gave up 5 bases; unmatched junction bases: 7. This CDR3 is CASSPVAGTSNEQYF. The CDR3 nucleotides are TGTGCCAGCTCACCAGTAGCCGGGACTAGCAACGAGCAGTACTTC. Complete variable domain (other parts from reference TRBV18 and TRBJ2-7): NAGVMQNPRHLVRRRGQEARLRCSPMKGHSHVYWYRQLPEEGLKFMVYLQKENIIDESGMPKERFSAEFPKEGPSILRIQQVVRGDSAAYFCASSPVAGTSNEQYFGPGTRLTVT.

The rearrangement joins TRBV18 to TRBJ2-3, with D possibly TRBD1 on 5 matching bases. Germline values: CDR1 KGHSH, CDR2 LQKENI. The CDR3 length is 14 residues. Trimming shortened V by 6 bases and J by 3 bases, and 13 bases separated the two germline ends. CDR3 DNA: TGTGCCAGCTCGGGCCCCACAGGAACAGATACGCAGTATTTT. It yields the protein CASSGPTGTDTQYF.

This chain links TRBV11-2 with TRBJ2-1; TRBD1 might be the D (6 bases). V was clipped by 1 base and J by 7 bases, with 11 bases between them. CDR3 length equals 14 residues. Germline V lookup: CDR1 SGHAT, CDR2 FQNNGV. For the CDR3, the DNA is TGTGCCAGCAGCTTAGGCAGGGGTTGGAATGAGCAGTTCTTC. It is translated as CASSLGRGWNEQFF.

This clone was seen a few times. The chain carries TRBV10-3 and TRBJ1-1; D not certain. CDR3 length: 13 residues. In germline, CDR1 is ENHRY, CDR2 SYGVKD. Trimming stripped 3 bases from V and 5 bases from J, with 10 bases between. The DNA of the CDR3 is TGTGCCATCAGTGATAGAGGGAGGACTGAAGCTTTCTTT. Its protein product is CAISDRGRTEAFF.